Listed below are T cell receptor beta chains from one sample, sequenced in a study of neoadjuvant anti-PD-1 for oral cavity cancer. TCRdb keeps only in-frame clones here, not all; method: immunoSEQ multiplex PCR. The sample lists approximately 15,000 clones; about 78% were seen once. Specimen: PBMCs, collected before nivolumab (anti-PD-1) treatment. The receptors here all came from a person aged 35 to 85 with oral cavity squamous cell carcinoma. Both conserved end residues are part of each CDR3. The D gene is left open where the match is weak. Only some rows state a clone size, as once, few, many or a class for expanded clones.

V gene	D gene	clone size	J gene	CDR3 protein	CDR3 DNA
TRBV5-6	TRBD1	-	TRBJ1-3	CASTQGAANTIYF	TGTGCCAGCACCCAGGGGGCAGCTAACACCATATATTTT
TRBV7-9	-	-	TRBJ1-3	CASDPDVNTIYF	TGTGCCAGCGACCCGGATGTAAACACCATATATTTT
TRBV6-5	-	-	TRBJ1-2	CASSSLGTASNYGYTF	TGTGCCAGCAGTTCGTTGGGTACAGCTTCGAACTATGGCTACACCTTC
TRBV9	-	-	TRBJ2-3	CASSVGPWETDTQYF	TGTGCCAGCAGCGTGGGGCCCTGGGAGACAGATACGCAGTATTTT
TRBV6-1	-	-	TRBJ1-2	CASSAGDKIYGYTF	TGTGCCAGCAGTGCGGGCGACAAGATCTATGGCTACACCTTC
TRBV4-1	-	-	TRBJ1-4	CASSQLPGLMEEKLFF	TGCGCCAGCAGCCAATTACCGGGACTCATGGAAGAAAAACTGTTTTTT
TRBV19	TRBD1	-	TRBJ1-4	CASSISGQGARREKLFF	TGTGCCAGTAGTATATCTGGACAGGGGGCGAGGCGCGAAAAACTGTTTTTT
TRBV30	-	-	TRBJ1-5	CAWSAKFNQPQHF	TGTGCCTGGAGTGCAAAGTTTAATCAGCCCCAGCATTTT
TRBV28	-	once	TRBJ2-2	CASSFAGTANTGELFF	TGTGCCAGCAGTTTCGCGGGGACAGCGAACACCGGGGAGCTGTTTTTT
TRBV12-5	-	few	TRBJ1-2	CASGLDRGPDYTF	TGTGCTAGTGGTTTGGATCGAGGTCCTGACTACACCTTC
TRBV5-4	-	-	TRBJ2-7	CASSFRGNYEQYF	TGTGCCAGCAGCTTCCGGGGGAACTACGAGCAGTACTTC
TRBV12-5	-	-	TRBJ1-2	CASGLESYGYTF	TGTGCTAGTGGTTTGGAAAGCTATGGCTACACCTTC
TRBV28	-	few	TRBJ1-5	CASTSGQPQHF	TGTGCCAGCACCTCGGGGCAGCCCCAGCATTTT
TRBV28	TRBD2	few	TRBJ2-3	CASSLIAGGLDTQYF	TGTGCCAGCAGCTTAATAGCGGGAGGGTTAGATACGCAGTATTTT
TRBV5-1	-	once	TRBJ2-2	CASSLSVLMNTGELFF	TGCGCCAGCAGCTTGTCCGTCCTGATGAACACCGGGGAGCTGTTTTTT
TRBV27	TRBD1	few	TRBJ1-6	CASSRQGAQNSPLHF	TGTGCCAGCAGCCGCCAGGGGGCGCAAAATTCACCCCTCCACTTT
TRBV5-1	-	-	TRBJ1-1	CASSLAVQGNTEAFF	TGCGCCAGCAGCTTGGCCGTACAGGGGAACACTGAAGCTTTCTTT
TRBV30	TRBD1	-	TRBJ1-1	CAWSTVQGARAFF	TGTGCCTGGAGTACCGTCCAGGGGGCGCGAGCTTTCTTT
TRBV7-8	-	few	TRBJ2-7	CASSFWTYEQYF	TGTGCCAGCAGCTTCTGGACCTACGAGCAGTACTTC
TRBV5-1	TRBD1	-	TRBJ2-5	CASSLASTGQETQYF	TGCGCCAGCAGCTTGGCTTCGACAGGGCAAGAGACCCAGTACTTC
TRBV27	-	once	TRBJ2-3	CASSFGWRSLTGEQYF	TGTGCCAGCAGTTTTGGGTGGCGGTCTTTAACGGGTGAGCAGTATTTT
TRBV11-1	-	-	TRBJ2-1	CASSLESGAYNEQFF	TGTGCCAGCAGCTTAGAGTCAGGAGCCTACAATGAGCAGTTCTTC
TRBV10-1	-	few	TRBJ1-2	CASSPGQIPEGYTF	TGCGCCAGCAGTCCCGGACAGATTCCGGAGGGCTACACCTTC
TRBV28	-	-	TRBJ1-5	CASAPPGNGQPQHF	TGTGCCAGCGCCCCTCCCGGCAATGGACAGCCCCAGCATTTT
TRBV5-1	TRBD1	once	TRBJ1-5	CASSPGQGNQPQHF	TGCGCCAGCAGCCCGGGACAGGGCAATCAGCCCCAGCATTTT
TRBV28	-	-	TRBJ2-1	CASSQAGSNEQFF	TGTGCCAGCAGTCAGGCAGGGTCGAATGAGCAGTTCTTC
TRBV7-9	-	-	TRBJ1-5	CASSLGVDQPQHF	TGTGCCAGCAGCTTAGGAGTAGATCAGCCCCAGCATTTT
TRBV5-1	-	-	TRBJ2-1	CASSYITGSIEQFF	TGCGCCAGCAGCTACATCACCGGGAGTATTGAGCAGTTCTTC
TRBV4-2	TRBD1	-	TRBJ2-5	CASSYRGQETQYF	TGTGCCAGCAGCTACAGGGGCCAAGAGACCCAGTACTTC
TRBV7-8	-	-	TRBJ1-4	CASSLSGGGLTTNEKLFF	TGTGCCAGCAGCCTCAGTGGGGGGGGGCTTACAACTAATGAAAAACTGTTTTTT
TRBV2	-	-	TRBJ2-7	CASSLEAGWGEQYF	TGTGCCAGCAGCCTCGAGGCCGGCTGGGGCGAGCAGTACTTC
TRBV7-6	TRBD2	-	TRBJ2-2	CASSIWGTSGRRLGGELFF	TGTGCCAGCAGCATATGGGGGACTAGCGGGAGACGCCTGGGCGGGGAGCTGTTTTTT
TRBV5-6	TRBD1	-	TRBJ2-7	CASSSGQEPILTYEQYF	TGTGCCAGCAGCTCTGGACAGGAACCGATTTTGACCTACGAGCAGTACTTC
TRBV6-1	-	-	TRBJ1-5	CASSESRGSNQPQHF	TGTGCCAGCAGTGAATCCAGGGGCAGCAATCAGCCCCAGCATTTT
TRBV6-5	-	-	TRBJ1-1	CASRTGHMNTEAFF	TGTGCCAGCAGAACCGGACACATGAACACTGAAGCTTTCTTT
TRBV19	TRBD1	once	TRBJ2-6	CASSTRQGVSGANVLTF	TGTGCCAGTAGTACTCGACAGGGGGTCTCTGGGGCCAACGTCCTGACTTTC
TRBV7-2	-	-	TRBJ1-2	CASSLSLQENYGYTF	TGTGCCAGCAGCTTGTCCCTCCAGGAAAACTATGGCTACACCTTC
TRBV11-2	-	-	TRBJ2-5	CASSLPGRRKTQYF	TGTGCCAGCAGCCTGCCGGGGCGTAGGAAGACCCAGTACTTC
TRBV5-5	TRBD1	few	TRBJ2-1	CASSLDHYLTGLSSYNEQFF	TGTGCCAGCAGCTTGGACCACTACCTGACAGGGCTTAGCTCCTACAATGAGCAGTTCTTC
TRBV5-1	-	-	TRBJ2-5	CASSLPGEETQYF	TGCGCCAGCAGCTTGCCAGGGGAAGAGACCCAGTACTTC
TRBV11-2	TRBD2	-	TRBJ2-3	CASSLGSLAGRTDTQYF	TGTGCCAGCAGCTTAGGATCACTAGCGGGGCGCACAGATACGCAGTATTTT
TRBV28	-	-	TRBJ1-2	CASSLDSGGYTF	TGTGCCAGCAGTTTAGACAGCGGAGGCTACACCTTC
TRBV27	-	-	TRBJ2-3	CASRPTNTDTQYF	TGTGCCAGCAGGCCGACGAACACAGATACGCAGTATTTT
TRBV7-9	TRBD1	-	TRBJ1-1	CASSSDREATEAFF	TGTGCCAGCAGTTCGGACAGGGAGGCCACTGAAGCTTTCTTT
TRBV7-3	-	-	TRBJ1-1	CASRLDITTEAFF	TGTGCCAGCAGATTAGACATTACCACTGAAGCTTTCTTT
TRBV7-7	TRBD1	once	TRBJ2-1	CASSSQGTPYNEQFF	TGTGCCAGCAGCTCACAGGGGACCCCCTACAATGAGCAGTTCTTC
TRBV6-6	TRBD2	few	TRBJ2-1	CASSYSASGGMYEQFF	TGTGCCAGCAGTTACTCCGCTAGCGGGGGGATGTATGAGCAGTTCTTC
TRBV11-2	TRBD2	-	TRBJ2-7	CATGGGGYEQYF	TGTGCCACCGGCGGGGGAGGGTACGAGCAGTACTTC
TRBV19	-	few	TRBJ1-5	CASSIGALRGRISNQPQHF	TGTGCCAGTAGTATAGGGGCCCTACGGGGGCGGATAAGCAATCAGCCCCAGCATTTT
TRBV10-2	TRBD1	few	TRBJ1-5	CASSETGREQPQHF	TGCGCCAGCAGCGAGACAGGGAGAGAGCAGCCCCAGCATTTT
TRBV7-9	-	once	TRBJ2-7	CASSSPSTQGYEQYF	TGTGCCAGCAGCTCCCCTTCGACCCAGGGGTACGAGCAGTACTTC
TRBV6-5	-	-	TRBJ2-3	CASSIRDTQYF	TGTGCCAGCAGTATAAGGGATACGCAGTATTTT
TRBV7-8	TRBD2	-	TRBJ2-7	CASGGRAAYEQYF	TGTGCCAGTGGCGGGAGGGCCGCCTACGAGCAGTACTTC
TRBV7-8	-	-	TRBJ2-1	CASSSFGGRLNEQFF	TGTGCCAGCAGCTCCTTTGGGGGAAGGCTCAATGAGCAGTTCTTC